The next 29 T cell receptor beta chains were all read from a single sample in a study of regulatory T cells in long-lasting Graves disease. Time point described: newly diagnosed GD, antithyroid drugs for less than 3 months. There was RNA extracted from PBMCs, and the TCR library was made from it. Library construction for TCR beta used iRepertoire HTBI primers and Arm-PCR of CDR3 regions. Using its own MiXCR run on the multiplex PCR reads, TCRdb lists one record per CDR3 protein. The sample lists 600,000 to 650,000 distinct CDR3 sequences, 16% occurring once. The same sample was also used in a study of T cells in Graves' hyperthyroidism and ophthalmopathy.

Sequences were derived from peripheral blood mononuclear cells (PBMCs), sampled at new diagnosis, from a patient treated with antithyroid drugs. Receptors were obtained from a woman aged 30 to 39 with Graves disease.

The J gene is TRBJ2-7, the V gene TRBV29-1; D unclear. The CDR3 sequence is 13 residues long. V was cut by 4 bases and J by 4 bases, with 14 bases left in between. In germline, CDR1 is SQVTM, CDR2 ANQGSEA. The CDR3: CSVAGMIPYEQYF. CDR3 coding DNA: TGCAGCGTTGCCGGCATGATTCCTTACGAGCAGTACTTC.

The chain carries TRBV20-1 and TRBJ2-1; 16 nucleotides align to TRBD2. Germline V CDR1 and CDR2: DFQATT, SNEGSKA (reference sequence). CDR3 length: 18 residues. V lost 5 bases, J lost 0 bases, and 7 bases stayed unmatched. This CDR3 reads CSAAGTSGRASSYNEQFF. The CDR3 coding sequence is TGCAGTGCTGCTGGGACTAGCGGGAGGGCAAGCTCCTACAATGAGCAGTTCTTC.

The CDR3 DNA sequence: TGTGCCACCAGTGATCTATTACAGGGGATGGACACCGGGGAGCTGTTTTTT. Translation gives CATSDLLQGMDTGELFF. The rearrangement links TRBV24-1 to TRBJ2-2; 7 bases are shared with TRBD1. The CDR3 has 17 amino acids. V lost 3 bases and J lost 3; bases outside the gene matches: 9. Germline V gene lookup returns CDR1 KGHDR and CDR2 SFDVKD.

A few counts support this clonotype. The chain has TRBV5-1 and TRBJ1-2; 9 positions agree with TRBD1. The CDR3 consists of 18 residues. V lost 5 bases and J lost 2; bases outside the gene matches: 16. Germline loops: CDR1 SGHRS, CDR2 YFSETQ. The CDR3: CASRLPGQGSKDNYGYTF. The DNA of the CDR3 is TGCGCCAGCAGACTTCCAGGACAGGGGTCTAAGGACAACTATGGCTACACCTTC. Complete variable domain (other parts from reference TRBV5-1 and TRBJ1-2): KAGVTQTPRYLIKTRGQQVTLSCSPISGHRSVSWYQQTPGQGLQFLFEYFSETQRNKGNFPGRFSGRQFSNSRSEMNVSTLELGDSALYLCASRLPGQGSKDNYGYTFGSGTRLTVV.

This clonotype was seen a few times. The CDR3 bases are TGTGCCAGCAGCTTACTGTTCCGGAATGGCTACACCTTC. Amino acid sequence: CASSLLFRNGYTF. The rearrangement joins TRBV7-2 to TRBJ1-2, with no clear D. CDR1 is SGHTA, CDR2 FQGNSA, per germline. CDR3 length: 13 amino acids. V was clipped by 2 bases and J by 6 bases, with 10 bases between them. Using reference TRBV7-2 and TRBJ1-2 for the parts outside the CDR3, the full variable domain is GAGVSQSPSNKVTEKGKDVELRCDPISGHTALYWYRQSLGQGLEFLIYFQGNSAPDKSGLPSDRFSAERTGGSVSTLTIQRTQQEDSAVYLCASSLLFRNGYTFGSGTRLTVV.

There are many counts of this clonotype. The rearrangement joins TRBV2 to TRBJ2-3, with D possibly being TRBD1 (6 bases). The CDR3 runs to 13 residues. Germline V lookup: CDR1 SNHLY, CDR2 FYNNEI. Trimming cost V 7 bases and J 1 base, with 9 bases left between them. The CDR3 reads CASMGARTDTQYF. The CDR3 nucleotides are TGTGCCAGCATGGGGGCTCGCACAGATACGCAGTATTTT.

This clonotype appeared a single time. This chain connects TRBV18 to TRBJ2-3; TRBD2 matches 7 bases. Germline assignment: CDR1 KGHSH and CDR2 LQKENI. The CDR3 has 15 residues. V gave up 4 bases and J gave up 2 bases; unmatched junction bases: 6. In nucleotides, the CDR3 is TGTGCCAGCTCACGAAAAGCGGGGATCACAGATACGCAGTATTTT. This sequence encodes CASSRKAGITDTQYF. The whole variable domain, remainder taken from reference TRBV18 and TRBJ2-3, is NAGVMQNPRHLVRRRGQEARLRCSPMKGHSHVYWYRQLPEEGLKFMVYLQKENIIDESGMPKERFSAEFPKEGPSILRIQQVVRGDSAAYFCASSRKAGITDTQYFGPGTRLTVL.

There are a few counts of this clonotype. CDR3 sequence reads: CASSQGLVLTFSGELFF. The DNA of the CDR3 is TGTGCCAGCTCACAAGGACTAGTTTTGACGTTTTCCGGGGAGCTGTTTTTT. J is TRBJ2-2 and V is TRBV18; TRBD2 aligns across 7 bases. The V gene end was trimmed by 4 bases and the J gene end by 6 bases; junction bases not matched to a gene: 14. The CDR3 extends over 17 amino acids. Germline V gene lookup returns CDR1 KGHSH and CDR2 LQKENI.

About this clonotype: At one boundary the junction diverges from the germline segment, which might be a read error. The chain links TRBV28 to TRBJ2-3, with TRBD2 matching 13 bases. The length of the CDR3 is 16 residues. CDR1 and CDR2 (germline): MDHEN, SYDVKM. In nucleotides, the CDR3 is TGTGCCAGCAGTCTTTGGACTAGCGGGAGTACAGATAGGCAGTATTTT. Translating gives CASSLWTSGSTDRQYF.

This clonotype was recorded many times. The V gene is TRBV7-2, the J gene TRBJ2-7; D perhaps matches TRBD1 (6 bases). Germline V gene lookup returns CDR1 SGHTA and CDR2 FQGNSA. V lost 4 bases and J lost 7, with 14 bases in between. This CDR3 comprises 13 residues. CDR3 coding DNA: TGTGCCAGCAGCTACAGGGAACTTGGGGAGCAGTACTTC. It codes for CASSYRELGEQYF.

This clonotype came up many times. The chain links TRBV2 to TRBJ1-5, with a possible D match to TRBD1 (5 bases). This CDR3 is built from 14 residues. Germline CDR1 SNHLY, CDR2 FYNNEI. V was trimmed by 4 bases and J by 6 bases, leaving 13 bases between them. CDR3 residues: CASSATGAGQPQHF. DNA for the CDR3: TGTGCCAGCAGTGCTACAGGTGCGGGTCAGCCCCAGCATTTT. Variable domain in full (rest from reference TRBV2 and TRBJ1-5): EPEVTQTPSHQVTQMGQEVILRCVPISNHLYFYWYRQILGQKVEFLVSFYNNEISEKSEIFDDQFSVERPDGSNFTLKIRSTKLEDSAMYFCASSATGAGQPQHFGDGTRLSIL.

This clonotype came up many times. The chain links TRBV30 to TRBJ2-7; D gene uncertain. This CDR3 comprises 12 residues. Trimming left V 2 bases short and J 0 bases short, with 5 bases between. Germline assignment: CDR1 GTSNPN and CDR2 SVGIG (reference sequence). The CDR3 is CAWSRDSYEQYF. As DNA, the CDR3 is TGTGCCTGGAGTAGAGACTCCTACGAGCAGTACTTC.

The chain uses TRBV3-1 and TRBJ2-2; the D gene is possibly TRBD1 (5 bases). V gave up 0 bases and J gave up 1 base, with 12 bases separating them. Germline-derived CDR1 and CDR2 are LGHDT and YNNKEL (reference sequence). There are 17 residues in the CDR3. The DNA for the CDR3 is TGTGCCAGCAGCCAAGATCGCCGGACAAAGAACACCGGGGAGCTGTTTTTT. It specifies CASSQDRRTKNTGELFF.

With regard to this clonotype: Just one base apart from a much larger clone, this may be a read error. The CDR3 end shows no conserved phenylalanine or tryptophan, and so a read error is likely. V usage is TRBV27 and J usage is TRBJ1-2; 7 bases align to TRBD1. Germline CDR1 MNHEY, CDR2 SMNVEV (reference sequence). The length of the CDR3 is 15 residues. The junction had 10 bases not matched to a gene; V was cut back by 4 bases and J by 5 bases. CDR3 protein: CASSSRDSQFYGYTS. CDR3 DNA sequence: TGTGCCAGCAGTTCACGGGACAGCCAATTTTATGGCTACACCTCC.

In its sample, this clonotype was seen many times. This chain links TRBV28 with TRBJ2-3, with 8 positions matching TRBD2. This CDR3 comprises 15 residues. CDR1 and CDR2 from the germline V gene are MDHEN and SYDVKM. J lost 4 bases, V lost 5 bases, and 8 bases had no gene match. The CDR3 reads CASSILAGPPDTQYF. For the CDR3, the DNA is TGTGCCAGCAGTATTTTAGCGGGGCCACCAGATACGCAGTATTTT. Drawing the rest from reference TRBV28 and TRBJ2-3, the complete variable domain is DVKVTQSSRYLVKRTGEKVFLECVQDMDHENMFWYRQDPGLGLRLIYFSYDVKMKEKGDIPEGYSVSREKKERFSLILESASTNQTSMYLCASSILAGPPDTQYFGPGTRLTVL.

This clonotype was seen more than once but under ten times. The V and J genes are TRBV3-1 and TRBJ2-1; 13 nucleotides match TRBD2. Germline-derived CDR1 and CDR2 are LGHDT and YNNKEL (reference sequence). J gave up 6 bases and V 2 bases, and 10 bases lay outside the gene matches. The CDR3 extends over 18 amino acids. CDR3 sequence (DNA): TGTGCCAGCAGCCAATCGGGACTAGCGGGACGCCAGCGCAATGAGCAGTTCTTC. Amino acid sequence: CASSQSGLAGRQRNEQFF.

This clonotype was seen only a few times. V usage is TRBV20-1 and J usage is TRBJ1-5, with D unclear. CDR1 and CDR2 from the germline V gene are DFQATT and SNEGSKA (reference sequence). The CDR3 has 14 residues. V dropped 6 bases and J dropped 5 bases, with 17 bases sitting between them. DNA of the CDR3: TGCAGTGCCAAACCCGGAATTCCGGATCAGCCCCAGCATTTT. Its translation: CSAKPGIPDQPQHF.

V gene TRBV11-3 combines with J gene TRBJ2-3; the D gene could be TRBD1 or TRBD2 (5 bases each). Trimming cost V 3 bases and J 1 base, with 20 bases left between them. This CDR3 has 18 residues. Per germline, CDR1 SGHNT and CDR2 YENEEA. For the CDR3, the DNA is TGTGCCAGCAGCTTCCCAGGGCAGGGAGCAGGTGGCACAGATACGCAGTATTTT. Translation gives CASSFPGQGAGGTDTQYF.

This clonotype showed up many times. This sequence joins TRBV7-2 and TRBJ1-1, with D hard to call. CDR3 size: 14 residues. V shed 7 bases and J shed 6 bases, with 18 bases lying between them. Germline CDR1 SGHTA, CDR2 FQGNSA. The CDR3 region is CASNRSPLGAEAFF. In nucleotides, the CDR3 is TGTGCCAGCAACCGGTCACCGCTCGGCGCTGAAGCTTTCTTT.

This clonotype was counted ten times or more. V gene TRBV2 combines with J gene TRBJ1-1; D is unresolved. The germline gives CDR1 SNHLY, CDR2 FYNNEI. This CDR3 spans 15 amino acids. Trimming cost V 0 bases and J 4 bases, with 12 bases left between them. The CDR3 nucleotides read TGTGCCAGCAGTGAAGCGAACGGGTGGGGCACTGAAGCTTTCTTT. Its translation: CASSEANGWGTEAFF.

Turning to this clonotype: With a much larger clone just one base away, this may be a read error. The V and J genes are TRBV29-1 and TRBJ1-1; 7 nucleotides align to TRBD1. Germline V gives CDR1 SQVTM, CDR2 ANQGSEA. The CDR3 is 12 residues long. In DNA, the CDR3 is TGCGGCGCCGGGACAGCTAACACTGAAGCTTTCTTT. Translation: CGAGTANTEAFF.

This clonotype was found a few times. This CDR3 reads CASSPPLAGGDTQYF. CDR3 coding DNA: TGTGCCAGCTCACCGCCCCTAGCGGGAGGAGATACGCAGTATTTT. The V call is TRBV18, the J call TRBJ2-3, with 11 positions matching TRBD2. V lost 3 bases to trimming and J lost 5 bases; unmatched junction nucleotides: 4. The germline gives CDR1 KGHSH, CDR2 LQKENI. The CDR3 contains 15 residues.

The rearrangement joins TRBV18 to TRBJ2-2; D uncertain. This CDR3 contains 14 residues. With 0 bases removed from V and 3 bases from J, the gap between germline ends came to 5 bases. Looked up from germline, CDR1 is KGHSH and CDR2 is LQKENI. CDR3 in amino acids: CASSPPRHTGELFF. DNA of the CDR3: TGTGCCAGCTCACCACCCAGACACACCGGGGAGCTGTTTTTT.

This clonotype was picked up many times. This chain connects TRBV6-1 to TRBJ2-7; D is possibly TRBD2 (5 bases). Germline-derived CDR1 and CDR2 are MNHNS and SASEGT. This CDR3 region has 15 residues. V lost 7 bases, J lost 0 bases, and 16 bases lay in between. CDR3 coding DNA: TGTGCCAGCACTCCCTCGGGATTTCCCTCCTACGAGCAGTACTTC. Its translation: CASTPSGFPSYEQYF.

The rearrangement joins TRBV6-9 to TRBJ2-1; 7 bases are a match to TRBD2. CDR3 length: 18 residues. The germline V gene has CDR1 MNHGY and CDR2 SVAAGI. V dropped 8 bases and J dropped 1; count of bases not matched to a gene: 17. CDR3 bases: TGTGCCAGCGGTTGGAACGAACTAGCGCGTATATCCTACAATGAGCAGTTCTTC. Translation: CASGWNELARISYNEQFF.

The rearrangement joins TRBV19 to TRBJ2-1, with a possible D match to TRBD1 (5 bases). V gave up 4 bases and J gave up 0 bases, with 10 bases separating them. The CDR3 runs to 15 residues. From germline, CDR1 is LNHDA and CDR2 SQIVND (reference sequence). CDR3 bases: TGTGCCAGTAGTACCGACAGCTACTCCTACAATGAGCAGTTCTTC. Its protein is CASSTDSYSYNEQFF.

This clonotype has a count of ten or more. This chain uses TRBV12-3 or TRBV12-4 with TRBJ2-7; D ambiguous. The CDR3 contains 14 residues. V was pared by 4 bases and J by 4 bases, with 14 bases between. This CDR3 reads CASSYNGPLYEQYF. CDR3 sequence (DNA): TGTGCCAGCAGTTATAATGGGCCCTTATACGAGCAGTACTTC.

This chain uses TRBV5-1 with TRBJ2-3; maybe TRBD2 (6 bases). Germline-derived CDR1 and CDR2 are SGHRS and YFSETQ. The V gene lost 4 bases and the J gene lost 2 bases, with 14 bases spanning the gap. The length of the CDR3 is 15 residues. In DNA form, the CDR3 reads TGCGCCAGCAGCCAAACGGGGGAAACCACAGATACGCAGTATTTT. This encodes CASSQTGETTDTQYF.

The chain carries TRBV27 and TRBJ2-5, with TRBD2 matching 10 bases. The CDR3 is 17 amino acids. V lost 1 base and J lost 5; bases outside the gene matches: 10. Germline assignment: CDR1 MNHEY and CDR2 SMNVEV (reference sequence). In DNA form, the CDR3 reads TGTGCCAGCAGTTTATATGCTAGCGGGAGTTTAATCGAGACCCAGTACTTC. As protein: CASSLYASGSLIETQYF.